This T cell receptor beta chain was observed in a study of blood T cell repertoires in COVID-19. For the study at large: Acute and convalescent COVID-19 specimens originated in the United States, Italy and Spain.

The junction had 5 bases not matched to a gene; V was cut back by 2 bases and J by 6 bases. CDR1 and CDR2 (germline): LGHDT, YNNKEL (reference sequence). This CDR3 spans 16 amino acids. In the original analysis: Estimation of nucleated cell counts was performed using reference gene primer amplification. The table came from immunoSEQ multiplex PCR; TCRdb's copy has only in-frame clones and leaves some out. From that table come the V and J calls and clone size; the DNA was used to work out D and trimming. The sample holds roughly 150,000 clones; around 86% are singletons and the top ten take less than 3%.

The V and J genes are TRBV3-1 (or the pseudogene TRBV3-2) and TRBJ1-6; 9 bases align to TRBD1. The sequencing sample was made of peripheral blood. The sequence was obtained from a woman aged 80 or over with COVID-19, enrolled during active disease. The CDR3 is CASSQSGTGTNSPLHF. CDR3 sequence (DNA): TGTGCCAGCAGCCAATCCGGGACAGGGACTAATTCACCCCTCCACTTT.